This T cell receptor (beta chain) was retrieved from a study of blood T cells in healthy people across ages. Findings of the study overall: Per-million-T-cell TCR beta diversity fell roughly linearly with age. There was no known CMV status for donors, so expanded clonotype changes were possibly confounded.

PCR was performed a second time for about 6 to 11 cycles using a sample-barcoded 5' primer and a J-beta primer mix. TCRdb called the 5' RACE reads again in MiXCR, with one record for every CDR3 protein. The data contain hundreds of thousands of distinct CDR3 sequences, around 48% of them singletons. The CDR3 runs 14 residues. V dropped 4 bases and J dropped 4; count of bases not matched to a gene: 6. The germline CDR1 and CDR2 sequences are DFQATT and SNEGSKA (reference sequence). Isolated PBMCs totaled at least 7 million in each sample. Samples each yielded at least 5.5 micrograms of total RNA. Worth noting for this clonotype: Its matching antigen is unknown.

This chain joins TRBV20-1 and TRBJ2-7; 11 bases fit TRBD1. The sequence was collected from a man aged 25-45 years in good health. Sequenced sample: blood. For the CDR3, the DNA is TGCAGTGCTACTGGACAGGGGGCGGTATACGAGCAGTACTTC. Protein sequence: CSATGQGAVYEQYF.